This TCR beta chain emerged from a study of blood T cells in healthy people across ages. Notes on the study in general: The long-lived group displayed more naive CD4+ cells, plus higher diversity, than the aged donors did.

The V gene's germline CDR1 is LNHDA and CDR2 SQIVND (reference sequence). This CDR3 has 15 amino acids. Isolating PBMCs gave at least 6 million of these cells per sample. Using a J-beta primer mix together with a sample-barcoded 5' primer, a second PCR was run for about 6 to 12 cycles. Researchers report that each sample yielded at least 2.5 million CDR3-containing paired-end reads. Each CDR3 protein gets one entry after TCRdb re-called the 5' RACE reads with MiXCR. In the table there are 650,000 to 1,000,000 distinct CDR3 sequences, 36% of which are singletons. On this clonotype: Its antigen is not identified.

The chain links TRBV19 to TRBJ2-1, with D possibly being TRBD2 (7 bases). The J call may be faulty, since TRBJ2-7 better matches the DNA end. Sequencing was carried out using blood. The clonotype comes from a man younger than 35 in good health. Written as DNA, the CDR3 is TGTGCCAGTAGCCCCCCGGGGGGCTCCTACAATGAGCAGTACTTC. This sequence encodes CASSPPGGSYNEQYF.